These T cell receptor beta chains were read from a single sample in a study of cytomegalovirus exposure and HLA in healthy donors. The protocol was immunoSEQ multiplex PCR, while the TCRdb copy is restricted to in-frame clones and leaves out a portion. The data hold more than 95,000 clones, with 70% to 90% observed a single time. Sequencing used PBMCs. The receptors were gathered from a man aged 18-30 years in good health and CMV-seropositive. Each CDR3 is given with its conserved first and last residue. The D gene is left open where the match is weak. Not all rows give a size; the values are once, few, many and, for expanded clones, a class.

clone size	V gene	J gene	D gene	CDR3 DNA	CDR3 protein
medium-sized	TRBV6-4	TRBJ2-6	NA	TGTGCCAGCAGTGACTTGGCAGGGGGGGCCAACGTCCTGACTTTC	CASSDLAGGANVLTF
NA	TRBV2	TRBJ1-4	NA	TGTGCCAGCAGCATCGGGAGCCCCAGGAGTGAAAAACTGTTTTTT	CASSIGSPRSEKLFF
NA	TRBV30	TRBJ1-2	TRBD1	TGTGCCTGGAGACTTCAGGGGGCAGGCTATGGCTACACCTTC	CAWRLQGAGYGYTF
NA	TRBV25-1	TRBJ2-1	NA	TGTGCCAGCAGTGATTGGGCGACACTTTTCAATGAGCAGTTCTTC	CASSDWATLFNEQFF
NA	TRBV5-6	TRBJ1-2	NA	TGTGCCAGCAGCTCGGAAGGACAGAAGCGGAGCTATGGCTACACCTTC	CASSSEGQKRSYGYTF
NA	TRBV30	TRBJ1-5	NA	TGTGCCTGGAGTGGTGCAGGGTATCAGCCCCAGCATTTT	CAWSGAGYQPQHF
once	TRBV28	TRBJ2-3	NA	TGTGCCAGCAAGGGGGGGCTCACCAGCACAGATACGCAGTATTTT	CASKGGLTSTDTQYF
NA	TRBV10-1	TRBJ2-7	TRBD2	TGCGCCAGCAGTGAGCCTTCGGGGCGCCTAGCGGGGGGCGAGCAGTACTTC	CASSEPSGRLAGGEQYF
few	TRBV6-5	TRBJ2-7	NA	TGTGCCAGCAGTTACAGCCCTAGGAGCGAGCAGTACTTC	CASSYSPRSEQYF
NA	TRBV2	TRBJ1-4	NA	TGTGCCAGTGGACTAGGGAGGTTGGATGAAAAACTGTTTTTT	CASGLGRLDEKLFF
NA	TRBV9	TRBJ1-1	TRBD1	TGTGCCAGCAGCGGGGGACAGGGGGGCACTGAAGCTTTCTTT	CASSGGQGGTEAFF
NA	TRBV19	TRBJ1-2	TRBD1	TGTGCCAGTAGTATGCGGGACAGGGGATTGCGGGGCTACACCTTC	CASSMRDRGLRGYTF
NA	TRBV6-5	TRBJ1-2	NA	TGTGCCAGCAGGGGGGACATCACAAACTATGGCTACACCTTC	CASRGDITNYGYTF
NA	TRBV5-1	TRBJ2-7	TRBD1	TGCGCCAGGAGGGGACAGGGCATCTCCTACGAGCAGTACTTC	CARRGQGISYEQYF
NA	TRBV28	TRBJ2-7	NA	TGTGCCAGCAGTTTAATATCCCGCGAGCAGTACTTC	CASSLISREQYF
NA	TRBV28	TRBJ1-2	NA	TGTGCCAGCAGTCCCCTCCGTAACTATGGCTACACCTTC	CASSPLRNYGYTF
NA	TRBV28	TRBJ2-3	TRBD2	TGTGCCAGCAGTCTGAACCCGGGAGCGGGGGTCACAGATACGCAGTATTTT	CASSLNPGAGVTDTQYF
NA	TRBV14	TRBJ2-7	TRBD1	TGTGCCAGCAGCCAGACATCAGGGACAGGTACCTACGAGCAGTACTTC	CASSQTSGTGTYEQYF
NA	TRBV7-8	TRBJ2-2	NA	TGTGCCAGCAGCCAAGTCGTCAAGGGAGTCACCGGGGAGCTGTTTTTT	CASSQVVKGVTGELFF
NA	TRBV27	TRBJ2-1	TRBD2	TGTGCCAGCAGTCTGGGACTAGGAGTTGAGCAGTTCTTC	CASSLGLGVEQFF
once	TRBV5-1	TRBJ2-5	TRBD2	TGCGCCAGCAGCTTGGCACTAGCGGGGTATCAAGAGACCCAGTACTTC	CASSLALAGYQETQYF
NA	TRBV5-1	TRBJ1-6	NA	TGCGCCAGCAGCATACCGTCCGGACTATCCCAAGGGCGTTCACCCCTCCACTTT	CASSIPSGLSQGRSPLHF
NA	TRBV9	TRBJ2-7	NA	TGTGCCAGCAGCGTTACTAGCTTGGGCTACGAGCAGTACTTC	CASSVTSLGYEQYF
NA	TRBV18	TRBJ1-2	TRBD1	TGTGCCAGCTCACCCGGGACAGACTATGGCTACACCTTC	CASSPGTDYGYTF
few	TRBV6-1	TRBJ2-7	NA	TGTGCCAGCAGGGGCAGGGCCCCCTACGAGCAGTACTTC	CASRGRAPYEQYF
once	TRBV15	TRBJ2-7	TRBD2	TGTGCCACCAGCAGACTAGCGGGGACGGGCTACGAGCAGTACTTC	CATSRLAGTGYEQYF
NA	TRBV6-5	TRBJ1-1	NA	TGTGCCAGCAACCCTAGACCCAACACTGAAGCTTTCTTT	CASNPRPNTEAFF
NA	TRBV7-8	TRBJ2-1	TRBD2	TGTGCCAGCGTCGTGGAACTAGCGGGGGCGAATGAGCAGTTCTTC	CASVVELAGANEQFF
NA	TRBV11-2	TRBJ1-2	NA	TGTGCCAGCAGTCCCGTCCGAGACTCCATTTACTATGGCTACACCTTC	CASSPVRDSIYYGYTF
few	TRBV5-4	TRBJ2-7	NA	TGTGCCAGCAGCTTGGGGCCCTTACCCATTCTAGGGCAGTACTTC	CASSLGPLPILGQYF
once	TRBV6-6	TRBJ1-1	NA	TGTGCCAGCAGCCCCCCCCTTCTCGGGTATGACACTGAAGCTTTCTTT	CASSPPLLGYDTEAFF
NA	TRBV6-1	TRBJ2-1	NA	TGTGCCAGCAGTGATCTAGGGGGTTCCTACAATGAGCAGTTCTTC	CASSDLGGSYNEQFF
NA	TRBV11-2	TRBJ2-3	TRBD2	TGTGCCAGCAGGGGTAACGGGCGGGGGGCCACAGATACGCAGTATTTT	CASRGNGRGATDTQYF
few	TRBV2	TRBJ2-3	TRBD1	TGTGCCAGCAGTAGGACAGGGGCCTACACAGATACGCAGTATTTT	CASSRTGAYTDTQYF
NA	TRBV23-1	TRBJ1-2	TRBD1	TGCGCCAGCAGTCAACGGCCGTGCGACAGGGGTACACTCACCTTC	CASSQRPCDRGTLTF
NA	TRBV30	TRBJ1-5	TRBD1	TGTGCCTGGAGTGTAGTCACAGGGGGCGGGCAGCCCCAGCATTTT	CAWSVVTGGGQPQHF
NA	TRBV9	TRBJ1-4	TRBD1	TGTGCCAGCAGCGTATTCACAGGGGGCGGTAATGAAAAACTGTTTTTT	CASSVFTGGGNEKLFF
NA	TRBV5-1	TRBJ2-1	NA	TGCGCCAGCAGCTTGGCGAGCAATGAGCAGTTCTTC	CASSLASNEQFF
NA	TRBV11-2	TRBJ1-2	TRBD1	TGTGCCAGCAGCTTAGAAATACAGGGGGGATACTATGGCTACACCTTC	CASSLEIQGGYYGYTF
NA	TRBV28	TRBJ1-1	NA	TGTGCCAGCAGTAAACAGGGTGGCACTGAAGCTTTCTTT	CASSKQGGTEAFF
NA	TRBV2	TRBJ2-5	NA	TGTGCCAGCACCGCCTCGGGGCAAGAGACCCAGTACTTC	CASTASGQETQYF
NA	TRBV30	TRBJ1-1	NA	TGTGCCTGGACCGTTTCTCTTTTTTACACTGAAGCTTTCTTT	CAWTVSLFYTEAFF
NA	TRBV28	TRBJ1-1	TRBD1	TGTGCCAGCAAAACGTCTCCGGGACAGGGAAGCGCTGAAGCTTTCTTT	CASKTSPGQGSAEAFF
NA	TRBV28	TRBJ1-6	TRBD1	TGTGCCAGCAGTCGACAGGGGGCTTTCTATAATTCACCCCTCCACTTT	CASSRQGAFYNSPLHF
NA	TRBV4-1	TRBJ2-7	TRBD1	TGCGCCAGCAGCCAAACGGTGACAGGGCTTGGGTACGAGCAGTACTTC	CASSQTVTGLGYEQYF
NA	TRBV6-1	TRBJ1-2	NA	TGTGCCAGCAGTTTCCAGGGCAGCTACACCTTC	CASSFQGSYTF
NA	TRBV19	TRBJ1-2	NA	TGTGCCAGTAGTACGCCGGGGGGGTCAGAGGATGGCTACACCTTC	CASSTPGGSEDGYTF
NA	TRBV6-5	TRBJ1-2	TRBD1	TGTGCCAGCAGCCCGGGACAGGGGGACTATGGCTACACCTTC	CASSPGQGDYGYTF
NA	TRBV2	TRBJ2-3	NA	TGTGCCAGCACCCAACGGGGAGATACGCAGTATTTT	CASTQRGDTQYF
NA	TRBV12-5	TRBJ2-1	TRBD2	TGTGCTAGTGGTTCAGGGACTAGCGGATACAATGAGCAGTTCTTC	CASGSGTSGYNEQFF
once	TRBV6-6	TRBJ2-5	TRBD1	TGTGCCAGCCTATCTCGGGACAGGGAAGAGACCCAGTACTTC	CASLSRDREETQYF
NA	TRBV7-3	TRBJ2-5	NA	TGTGCCAGCAGCTTAAGGGCTCAAGAGACCCAGTACTTC	CASSLRAQETQYF
NA	TRBV6-4	TRBJ1-6	NA	TGTGCCAGCAGCGCATCACGGGATTCACCCCTCCACTTT	CASSASRDSPLHF
once	TRBV2	TRBJ2-1	TRBD1	TGTGCCAGCAGTGTAGTGGCAGGGGGCAATGAGCAGTTCTTC	CASSVVAGGNEQFF
NA	TRBV5-1	TRBJ1-5	NA	TGCGCCAGCAGCTTCGGTACAGGGCCGAATCAGCCCCAGCATTTT	CASSFGTGPNQPQHF
once	TRBV27	TRBJ2-3	TRBD2	TGTGCCAGCAGAATTAGCGGGGCCCGCACAGATACGCAGTATTTT	CASRISGARTDTQYF
NA	TRBV9	TRBJ1-3	NA	TGTGCCAGCAGCGTAGCCCAGGGTGCCTCTGGAAACACCATATATTTT	CASSVAQGASGNTIYF
NA	TRBV7-9	TRBJ1-2	NA	TGTGCCAGCAGCTTTACCGGGACTCCAAAATTTGGCTACACCTTC	CASSFTGTPKFGYTF
NA	TRBV5-1	TRBJ1-2	NA	TGCGCCAGCAGCTTGCGGGCAGGGGAGCATAACTATGGCTACACCTTC	CASSLRAGEHNYGYTF
NA	TRBV4-1	TRBJ1-5	NA	TGCGCCAGCAGCCAAGGGATCGGGGATCAGCCCCAGCATTTT	CASSQGIGDQPQHF